The clone carrying this T cell receptor beta chain was observed a handful of times. The target antigen is unknown. CDR1 MNHEY and CDR2 SMNVEV come from the germline V gene (reference sequence). Unmatched junction bases numbered 7, after V lost 6 bases and J lost 4 bases. The CDR3 consists of 14 residues. This entry belongs to a study of blood T cells in healthy people across ages. Study-level points and caveats: Older age coincided with a roughly linear decline in TCR beta diversity per million T cells.

Using a J-beta primer mix together with a sample-barcoded 5' primer, a second PCR was run for about 6 to 11 cycles. In TCRdb, the 5' RACE reads were re-called with MiXCR into one record per CDR3 protein. The sample has nearly 800,000 distinct CDR3 sequences, roughly 50% seen once; the top ten hold around 25%. Sequenced sample: blood. The V and J genes are TRBV27 and TRBJ1-2; 8 bases agree with TRBD1. The receptor was isolated from a middle-aged man in good health. The CDR3 reads CASRLRQGSYGYTF. The CDR3, as DNA: TGTGCCAGCAGACTTAGACAGGGGAGCTATGGCTACACCTTC.